This T cell receptor beta chain was identified in a study of cytomegalovirus exposure and HLA in healthy donors. It was with 60 Vbeta and 13 Jbeta primers that the PCR ran. In the study's own analysis: Roughly 10 million shared chains were among some 75 million unique TCR beta chains counted in a later analysis. Measured with immunoSEQ multiplex PCR; TCRdb has only the in-frame clones, and not every one. The V and J calls and the clone size are those of that table, but D and trimming were determined from the DNA. The sample shows approximately 270,000 clones, under 90% of them seen only once. Details on this clone: Its matching antigen is unknown.

Per germline, CDR1 SGHNT and CDR2 YYREEE (reference sequence). This CDR3 is 13 amino acids long. The V and J ends lost 4 bases and 5 bases, in that order; junction bases with no gene match: 3. Findings of the study overall: One variant, a missense change in DCLRE1C, was linked in a later analysis to TCR beta V- and J-gene trimming. Among the sequence variants, a highly shared cluster was likely an artifact of sequencing. The productive fraction for most TCR beta V segments was about 87% or about 30% in an earlier analysis.

The rearrangement links TRBV5-4 to TRBJ2-1; 7 bases align to TRBD1. The sample comprised PBMCs. The TCR comes from a girl aged 2 to 9 in good health and CMV-seronegative. The CDR3 reads CASSTGQDNEQFF. In DNA form, the CDR3 reads TGTGCCAGCAGCACCGGACAGGACAATGAGCAGTTCTTC.